What follows describes a single TCR beta chain. Its antigen is not known. Trimming pared 0 bases from V and 4 bases from J, leaving 9 bases between. Germline CDR1 reads GTSNPN; CDR2 reads SVGIG (reference sequence). CDR3 length: 14 amino acids. Sequencing was performed with immunoSEQ multiplex PCR; in TCRdb, only in-frame clones are kept and a portion is missing. The sample records hundreds of thousands of clones, roughly 79% being singletons. This sample was taken from a study of shared clonotypes between healthy human individuals. Whole-study findings and limits: Deeper or shallower sequencing was expected to change how clonotypes are shared among donors.

The donors, healthy adults who were HIV-negative, had experienced no recent acute infections or vaccinations. The sample comprised PBMCs. V is TRBV30 and J is TRBJ2-2; the D is unclear. This TCR came from a woman in her forties in good health. Some clones in this sample may be carry-over from other donors' samples. CDR3 amino acids: CAWSVLWGTGELFF. The CDR3 nucleotides are TGTGCCTGGAGTGTACTTTGGGGCACCGGGGAGCTGTTTTTT.